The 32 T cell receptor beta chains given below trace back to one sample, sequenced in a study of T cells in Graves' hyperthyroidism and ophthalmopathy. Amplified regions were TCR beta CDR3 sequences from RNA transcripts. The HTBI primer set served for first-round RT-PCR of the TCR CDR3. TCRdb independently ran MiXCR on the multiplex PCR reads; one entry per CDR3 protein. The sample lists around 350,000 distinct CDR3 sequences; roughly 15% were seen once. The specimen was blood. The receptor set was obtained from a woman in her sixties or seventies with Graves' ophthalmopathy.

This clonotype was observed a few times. As DNA, the CDR3 is TGTGCCAGCAGCTTAGCTAGCACCTACGAGCAGTACTTC. This encodes CASSLASTYEQYF. This chain joins TRBV7-6 and TRBJ2-7; D remains unclear. The V end lost 0 bases, the J end lost 2 bases, and 5 bases lay between the germline ends. The CDR3 length is 13 residues. Germline loops: CDR1 SGHVS, CDR2 FNYEAQ.

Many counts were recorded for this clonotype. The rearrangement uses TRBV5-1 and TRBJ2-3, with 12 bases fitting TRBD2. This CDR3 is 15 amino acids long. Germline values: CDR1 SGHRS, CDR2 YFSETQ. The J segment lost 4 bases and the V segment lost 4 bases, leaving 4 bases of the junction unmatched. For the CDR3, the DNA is TGCGCCAGCAGCGTGACTAGCGGGAGTTCAGATACGCAGTATTTT. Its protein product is CASSVTSGSSDTQYF.

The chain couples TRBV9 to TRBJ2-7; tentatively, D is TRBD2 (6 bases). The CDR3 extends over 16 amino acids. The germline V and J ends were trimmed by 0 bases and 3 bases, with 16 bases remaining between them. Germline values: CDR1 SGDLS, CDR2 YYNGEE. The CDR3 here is CASSVGGRDGGYEQYF. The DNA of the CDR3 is TGTGCCAGCAGCGTAGGGGGCCGGGACGGGGGCTACGAGCAGTACTTC.

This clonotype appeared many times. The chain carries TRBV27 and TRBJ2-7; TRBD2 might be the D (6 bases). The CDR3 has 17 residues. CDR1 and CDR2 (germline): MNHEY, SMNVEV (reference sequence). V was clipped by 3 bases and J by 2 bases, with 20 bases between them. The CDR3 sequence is CASSFLGRQKRTYEQYF. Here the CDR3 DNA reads TGTGCCAGCAGTTTTTTGGGGAGGCAGAAACGAACCTACGAGCAGTACTTC.

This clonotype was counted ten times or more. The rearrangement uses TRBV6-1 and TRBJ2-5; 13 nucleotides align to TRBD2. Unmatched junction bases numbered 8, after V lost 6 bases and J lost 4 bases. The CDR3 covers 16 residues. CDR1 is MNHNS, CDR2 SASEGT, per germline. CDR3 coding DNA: TGTGCCAGCAGCCAGCGACTAGCGGGAGGAGGAGAGACCCAGTACTTC. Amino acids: CASSQRLAGGGETQYF.

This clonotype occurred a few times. Here the CDR3 reads CSATLAGVYF. DNA of the CDR3: TGCAGTGCCACTCTAGCGGGAGTATACTTC. The chain carries TRBV20-1 and TRBJ2-7, with 10 bases aligning to TRBD2. V shed 6 bases and J 13 bases; nucleotides not matched to a gene: 6. Germline V gives CDR1 DFQATT, CDR2 SNEGSKA (reference sequence). There are 10 residues in the CDR3.

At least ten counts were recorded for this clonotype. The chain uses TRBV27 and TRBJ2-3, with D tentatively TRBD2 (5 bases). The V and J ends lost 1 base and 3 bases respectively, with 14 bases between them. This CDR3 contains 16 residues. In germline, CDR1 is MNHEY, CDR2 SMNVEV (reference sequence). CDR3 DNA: TGTGCCAGCAGTTTATTAACCCCAACGGGGACAGATACGCAGTATTTT. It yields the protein CASSLLTPTGTDTQYF.

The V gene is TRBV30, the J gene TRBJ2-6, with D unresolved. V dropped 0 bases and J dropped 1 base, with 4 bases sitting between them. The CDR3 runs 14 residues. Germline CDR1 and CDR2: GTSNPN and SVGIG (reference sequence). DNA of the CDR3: TGTGCCTGGAGTGTTGGGTCTGGGGCCAACGTCCTGACTTTC. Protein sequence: CAWSVGSGANVLTF.

CDR3: CASSASGRVAEQFF. CDR3 DNA: TGTGCCAGTAGTGCTAGCGGGAGGGTGGCTGAGCAGTTCTTC. The chain uses TRBV19 and TRBJ2-1; TRBD2 matches 12 bases. CDR1 LNHDA and CDR2 SQIVND come from the germline V gene (reference sequence). V shed 5 bases, J shed 9 bases, and the junction held 5 bases outside the gene matches. The CDR3 extends over 14 amino acids.

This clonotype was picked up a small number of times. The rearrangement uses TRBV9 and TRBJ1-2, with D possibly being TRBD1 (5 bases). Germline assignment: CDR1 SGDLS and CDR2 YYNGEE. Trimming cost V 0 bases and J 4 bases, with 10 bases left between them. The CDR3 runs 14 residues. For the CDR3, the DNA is TGTGCCAGCAGCGTAGCTCGGGGGACCTATGGCTACACCTTC. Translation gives CASSVARGTYGYTF.

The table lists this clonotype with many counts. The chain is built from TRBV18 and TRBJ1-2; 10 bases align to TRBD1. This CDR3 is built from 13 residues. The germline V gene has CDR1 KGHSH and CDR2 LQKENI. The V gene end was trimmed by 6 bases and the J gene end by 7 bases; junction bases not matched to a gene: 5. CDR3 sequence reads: CASSRDRGLGYTF. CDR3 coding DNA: TGTGCCAGCTCCCGAGACAGGGGGCTTGGCTACACCTTC.

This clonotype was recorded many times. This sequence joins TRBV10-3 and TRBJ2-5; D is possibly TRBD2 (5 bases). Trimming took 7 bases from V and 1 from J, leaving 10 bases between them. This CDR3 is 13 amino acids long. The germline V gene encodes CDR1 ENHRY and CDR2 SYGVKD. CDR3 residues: CAIKRRGQETQYF. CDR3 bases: TGTGCCATCAAGCGCCGGGGCCAAGAGACCCAGTACTTC.

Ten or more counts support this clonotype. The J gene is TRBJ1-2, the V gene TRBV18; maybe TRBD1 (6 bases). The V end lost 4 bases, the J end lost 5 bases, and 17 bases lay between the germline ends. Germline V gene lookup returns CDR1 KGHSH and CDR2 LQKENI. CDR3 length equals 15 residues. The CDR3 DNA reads TGTGCCAGCTCACTCGACATGGGGGCGATTTATGGCTACACCTTC. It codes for CASSLDMGAIYGYTF. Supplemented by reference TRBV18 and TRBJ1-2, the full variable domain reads NAGVMQNPRHLVRRRGQEARLRCSPMKGHSHVYWYRQLPEEGLKFMVYLQKENIIDESGMPKERFSAEFPKEGPSILRIQQVVRGDSAAYFCASSLDMGAIYGYTFGSGTRLTVV.

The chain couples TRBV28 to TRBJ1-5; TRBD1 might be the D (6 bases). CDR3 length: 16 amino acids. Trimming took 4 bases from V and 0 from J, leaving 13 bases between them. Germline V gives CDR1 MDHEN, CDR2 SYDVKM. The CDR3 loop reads CASSYGQTYSNQPQHF. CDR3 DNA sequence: TGTGCCAGCAGTTATGGACAGACTTATAGCAATCAGCCCCAGCATTTT.

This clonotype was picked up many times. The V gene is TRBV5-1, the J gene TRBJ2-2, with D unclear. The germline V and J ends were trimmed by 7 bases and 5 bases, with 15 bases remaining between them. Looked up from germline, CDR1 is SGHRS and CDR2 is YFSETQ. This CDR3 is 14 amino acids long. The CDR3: CASGVSAGTGELFF. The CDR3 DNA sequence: TGCGCCAGCGGTGTGTCAGCAGGTACCGGGGAGCTGTTTTTT.

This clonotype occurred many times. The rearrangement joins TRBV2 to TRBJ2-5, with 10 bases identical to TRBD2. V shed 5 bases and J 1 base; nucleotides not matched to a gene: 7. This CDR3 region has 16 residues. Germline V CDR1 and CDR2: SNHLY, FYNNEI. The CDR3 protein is CASSKGLAGVQETQYF. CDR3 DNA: TGTGCCAGCAGTAAGGGGCTAGCGGGAGTCCAAGAGACCCAGTACTTC.

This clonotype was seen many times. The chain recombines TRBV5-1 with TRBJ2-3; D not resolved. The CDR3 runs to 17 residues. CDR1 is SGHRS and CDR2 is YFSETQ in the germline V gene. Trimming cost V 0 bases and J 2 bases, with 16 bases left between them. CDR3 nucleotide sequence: TGCGCCAGCAGCTTGGGTATAGGAGTAGGGAACACAGATACGCAGTATTTT. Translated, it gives CASSLGIGVGNTDTQYF.

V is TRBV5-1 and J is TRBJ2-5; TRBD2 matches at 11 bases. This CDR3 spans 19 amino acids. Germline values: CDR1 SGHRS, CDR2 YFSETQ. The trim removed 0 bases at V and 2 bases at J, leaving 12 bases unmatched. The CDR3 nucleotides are TGCGCCAGCAGCTTGGCGCTAGCGGGAGGCCCCTCAGAACAAGAGACCCAGTACTTC. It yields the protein CASSLALAGGPSEQETQYF.

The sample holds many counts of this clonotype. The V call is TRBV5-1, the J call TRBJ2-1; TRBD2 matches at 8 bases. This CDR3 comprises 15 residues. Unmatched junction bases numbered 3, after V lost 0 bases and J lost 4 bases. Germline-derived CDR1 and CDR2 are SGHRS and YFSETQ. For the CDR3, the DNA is TGCGCCAGCAGCTTGGTGACTAGCGTATACAATGAGCAGTTCTTC. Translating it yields CASSLVTSVYNEQFF.

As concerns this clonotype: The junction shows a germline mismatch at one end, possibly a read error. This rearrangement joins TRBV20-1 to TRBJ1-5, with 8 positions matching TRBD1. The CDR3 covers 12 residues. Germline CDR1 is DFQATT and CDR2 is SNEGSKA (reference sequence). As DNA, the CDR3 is TGCAGTGCTCGGACAGGGAATCGGCCCCAGCATTTT. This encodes CSARTGNRPQHF.

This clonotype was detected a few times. CDR3 coding DNA: TGCAGTGCTGGCCCTTCTAGCGGAGGCACAGATACGCAGTATTTT. It encodes CSAGPSSGGTDTQYF. V usage is TRBV20-1 and J usage is TRBJ2-3, with 7 nucleotides matching TRBD2. Per germline, CDR1 DFQATT and CDR2 SNEGSKA (reference sequence). Trimming removed 5 bases from V and 1 base from J; junction bases left unmatched: 9. This CDR3 has 15 residues.

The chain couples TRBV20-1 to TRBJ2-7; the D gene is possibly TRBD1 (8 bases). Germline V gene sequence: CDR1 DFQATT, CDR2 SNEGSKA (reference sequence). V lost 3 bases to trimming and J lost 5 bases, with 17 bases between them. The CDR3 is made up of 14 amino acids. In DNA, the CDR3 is TGCAGTGCTAGGGATTACAGGGGGGGCCACGAGCAGTACTTC. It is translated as CSARDYRGGHEQYF.

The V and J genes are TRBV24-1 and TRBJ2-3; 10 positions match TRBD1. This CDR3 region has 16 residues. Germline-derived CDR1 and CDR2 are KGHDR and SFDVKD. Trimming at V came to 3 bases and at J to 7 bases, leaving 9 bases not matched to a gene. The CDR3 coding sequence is TGTGCCACCAGTGATCCGGGACAGGGGCCGATAAATACGCAGTATTTT. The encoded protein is CATSDPGQGPINTQYF.

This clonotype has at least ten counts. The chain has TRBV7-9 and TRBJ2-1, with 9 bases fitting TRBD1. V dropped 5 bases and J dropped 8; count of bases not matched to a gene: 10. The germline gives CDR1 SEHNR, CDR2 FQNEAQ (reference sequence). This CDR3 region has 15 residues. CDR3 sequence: CASSIGQGRGYEQFF. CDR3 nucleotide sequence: TGTGCCAGCAGCATCGGACAGGGGAGGGGCTATGAGCAGTTCTTC. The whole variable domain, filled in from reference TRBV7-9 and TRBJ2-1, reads DTGVSQNPRHKITKRGQNVTFRCDPISEHNRLYWYRQTLGQGPEFLTYFQNEAQLEKSRLLSDRFSAERPKGSFSTLEIQRTEQGDSAMYLCASSIGQGRGYEQFFGPGTRLTVL.

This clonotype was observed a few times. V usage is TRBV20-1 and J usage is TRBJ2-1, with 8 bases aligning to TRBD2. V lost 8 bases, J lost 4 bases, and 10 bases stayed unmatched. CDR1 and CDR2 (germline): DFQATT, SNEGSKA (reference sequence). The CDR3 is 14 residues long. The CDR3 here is CSLSGTGGYNEQFF. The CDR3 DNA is TGCAGTCTTAGCGGGACGGGGGGATACAATGAGCAGTTCTTC.

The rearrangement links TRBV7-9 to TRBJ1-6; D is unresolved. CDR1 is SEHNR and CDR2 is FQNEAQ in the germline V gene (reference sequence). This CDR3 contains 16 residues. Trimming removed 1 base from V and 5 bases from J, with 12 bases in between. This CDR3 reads CASSLVGAGNNSPLHF. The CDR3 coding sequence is TGTGCCAGCAGCTTAGTGGGAGCGGGAAATAATTCACCCCTCCACTTT.

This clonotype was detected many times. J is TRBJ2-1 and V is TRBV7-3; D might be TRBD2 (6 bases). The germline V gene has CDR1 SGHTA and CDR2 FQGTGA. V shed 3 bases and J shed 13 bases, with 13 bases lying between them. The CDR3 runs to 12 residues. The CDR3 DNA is TGTGCCAGCAGCTTTAGAGAGGGAGGCCAGTTCTTC. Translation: CASSFREGGQFF.

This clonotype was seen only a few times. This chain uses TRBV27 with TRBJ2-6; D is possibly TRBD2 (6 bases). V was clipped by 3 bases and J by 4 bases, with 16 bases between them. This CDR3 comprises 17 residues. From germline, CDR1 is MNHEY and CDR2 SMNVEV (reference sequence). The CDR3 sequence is CASSFYAGTSGANVLTF. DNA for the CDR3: TGTGCCAGCAGTTTCTACGCCGGGACTTCCGGGGCCAACGTCCTGACTTTC.

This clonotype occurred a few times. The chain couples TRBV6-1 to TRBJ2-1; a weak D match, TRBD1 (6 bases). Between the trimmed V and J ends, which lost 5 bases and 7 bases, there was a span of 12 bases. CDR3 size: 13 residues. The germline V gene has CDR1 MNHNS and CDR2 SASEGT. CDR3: CASSSTGVNEQFF. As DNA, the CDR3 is TGTGCCAGCAGTTCGACAGGAGTGAATGAGCAGTTCTTC.

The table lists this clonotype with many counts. For the CDR3, the DNA is TGTGCCAGCAGTTTATCAGGGGGCGCGGAGGATGAAAAACTGTTTTTT. Translating it yields CASSLSGGAEDEKLFF. The chain combines TRBV28 with TRBJ1-4; 8 nucleotides align to TRBD1. Germline V lookup: CDR1 MDHEN, CDR2 SYDVKM. The CDR3 consists of 16 residues. V gave up 1 base and J gave up 6 bases; unmatched junction bases: 7.

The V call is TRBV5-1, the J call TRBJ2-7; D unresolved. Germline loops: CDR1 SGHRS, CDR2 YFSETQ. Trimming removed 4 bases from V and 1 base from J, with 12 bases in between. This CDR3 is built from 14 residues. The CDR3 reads CASSPFQASYEQYF. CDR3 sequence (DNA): TGCGCCAGCAGCCCTTTCCAGGCGTCCTACGAGCAGTACTTC.

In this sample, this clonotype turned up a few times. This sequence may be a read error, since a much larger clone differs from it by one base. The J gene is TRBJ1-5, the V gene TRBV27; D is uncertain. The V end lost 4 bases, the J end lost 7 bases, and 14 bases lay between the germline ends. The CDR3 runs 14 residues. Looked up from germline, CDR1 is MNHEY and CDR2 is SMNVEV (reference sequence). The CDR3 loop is CASSSTSVLQPQHF. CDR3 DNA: TGTGCCAGCAGTTCAACGTCAGTTCTACAGCCCCAGCATTTT.